The rows below give T cell receptor beta chains drawn from one sample of a study of beta chain features in type 1 diabetes. The protocol was immunoSEQ multiplex PCR, while the TCRdb copy is restricted to in-frame clones and leaves out a portion. The table has 300,000 to 350,000 clones, 9.3% seen once; the top ten hold approximately 1%. Input material: central memory CD4+ T cells from blood. All receptors derive from a man aged 30 to 45 with type 1 diabetes. The CDR3 runs from the conserved cysteine through the conserved F or W. A D gene is named only where the DNA matches it firmly. Size is stated for part of the rows, as once, few or many counts, or as a class when the clone is expanded.

clone size,J gene,V gene,D gene,CDR3 DNA,CDR3 protein
NA,TRBJ2-1,TRBV7-9,TRBD2,TGTGCCAGCAGCTTATACACTAGCGGGGTTGATGAGCAGTTCTTC,CASSLYTSGVDEQFF
many,TRBJ2-3,TRBV7-9,NA,TGTGCTGGGGTGCCAGTGGGCCCAGATACGCAGTATTTT,CAGVPVGPDTQYF
NA,TRBJ1-2,TRBV7-2,NA,TGTGCCAGCAGCTCGTTGACAGATGGCTACACCTTC,CASSSLTDGYTF
few,TRBJ2-5,TRBV9,NA,TGTGCCAGCAGCGGAGGGTATCAAGAGACCCAGTACTTC,CASSGGYQETQYF
few,TRBJ2-3,TRBV5-1,TRBD1,TGCGCCAGCAGCTTGGCCTGGGGACAGAGCACAGATACGCAGTATTTT,CASSLAWGQSTDTQYF
many,TRBJ2-1,TRBV19,NA,TGTGCCAGTAGTATAGCAAGGGGTTGGAATGAGCAGTTCTTC,CASSIARGWNEQFF
few,TRBJ1-2,TRBV7-6,NA,TGTGCCAGCAGCTTAGTCACAGGCCACGGCTACACCTTC,CASSLVTGHGYTF
many,TRBJ1-6,TRBV6-1,NA,TGTGCCAGCAGTGAAGACAGGGAATCTCCCCTCCACTTT,CASSEDRESPLHF
NA,TRBJ2-1,TRBV7-2,NA,TGTGCCAGCAGCCCTTTAACAGGGCACAATGAGCAGTTCTTC,CASSPLTGHNEQFF
few,TRBJ2-5,TRBV30,TRBD1,TGTGCCTGGACCCCAGGGGGCGGTCTGGAGACCCAGTACTTC,CAWTPGGGLETQYF
NA,TRBJ2-2,TRBV2,NA,TGTGCCAGCAGTGTAGGAACTTTCACCGGGGAGCTGTTTTTT,CASSVGTFTGELFF
NA,TRBJ2-3,TRBV5-1,NA,TGCGCCAGCAGCTTGGGAGAGACAGATACGCAGTATTTT,CASSLGETDTQYF